This TCR beta chain was captured in a study of T cells after yellow fever vaccination (dated by TCRdb to between 2018 and 2020). About the investigation overall: The SMART-Seq v4 Ultra Low Input RNA kit was used to prepare libraries from fractions with low cell numbers. Bulk TCR alpha and beta repertoires were sequenced longitudinally to track T-cell clones before and after primary and booster YFV17D yellow fever vaccination. Two healthy male donors, one aged 18 to 30 and one aged 30 to 39 years, were included in the cohort. Bulk PBMC replicates and cell subsets were isolated from blood drawn at multiple timepoints before and after both primary and secondary immunization. Beyond this particular receptor, the publication reports: A small share of clonotypes occurred in both CD4 and CD8 compartments, likely arising from convergent recombination. Because the study included only a couple of donors, the extent to which the findings can be generalized is limited. Most clones expanded after primary vaccination (96% of CD4 and 88% of CD8) were re-detected after the booster, suggesting that broad memory maintenance occurred. Computational filtering was required because FACS-sorted repertoires could contain abundant contaminating clonotypes from the bulk population. The secondary T-cell response was found to be weaker but faster than the primary response, with a peak reached on day 5 rather than on day 15.

Its CDR3 holds 13 amino acids, cysteine through phenylalanine. CDR3 DNA is the only sequence kept; it has 39 bases, read in frame from the first base. V and J are truncated by 5 bases and 9 bases respectively, leaving an intervening sequence of 15 bases. The germline V gene supplies CDR1 SGHTA and CDR2 FQGTGA. This clonotype showed up just a few times. What this receptor recognizes is not known. Base qualities were left out, and no much larger clone turns up one base away. TCR cDNA was synthesized by 5'RACE template switching, which introduced a universal primer site and unique molecular identifiers. cDNA synthesis was primed from both the TCR alpha and TCR beta constant segments. Library amplification involved two PCR steps, and the second step added sample barcodes and sequencing adapters. Sequencing of libraries was done on Illumina HiSeq 2500 (2x100 bp) or NovaSeq (2x150 bp). The published analysis was carried out like this. MIGEC was used to demultiplex reads and collapse the reads into UMI consensus sequences, and MiXCR was used for V(D)J alignment. Clonotypes responding to the vaccine were identified with edgeR on replicate PBMC samples, with the criteria of FDR below 0.01 and a log2 fold change above 5 up to day 15. CD4 or CD8 identity was assigned to each bulk clonotype according to whether the clonotype was present at higher abundance in the sequenced CD4 repertoire or the sequenced CD8 repertoire. Starting from the raw public reads, TCRdb applied fastp trimming at Q25, assembled clones with MiXCR and retained in-frame beta chains. Rows with one shared CDR3 protein collapse into an entry with the most common genes and DNA. The V and J calls follow TCRdb's processing rather than the paper's. Within this sample are 450,000 to 550,000 distinct CDR3 sequences, with 21% of them counted one time only. The ten top clones hold approximately 15% of the sample.

The sample's treatment or condition label, in plain terms: live attenuated yellow fever vaccine strain. At each blood-draw timepoint, two biological replicates of bulk PBMCs were collected. A standard Ficoll-Paque protocol was used to isolate PBMCs from peripheral blood. RNA was extracted with TriZol from bulk PBMCs, CD4 and CD8 fractions, and dextramer-positive and dextramer-negative fractions. Here the sequenced sample was PBMCs, taken 21 days after the first yellow fever vaccination. The receptor was isolated from a man between 18 and 29 years old who received the YFV17D yellow fever vaccine. Recombination linked TRBV7-3 to TRBJ2-3; possibly the D gene is TRBD2, per 6 matching bases. Here the CDR3 is given as CASSGGTSETQYF. The DNA is TGTGCCAGCAGCGGGGGGACCTCTGAAACGCAGTATTTT.